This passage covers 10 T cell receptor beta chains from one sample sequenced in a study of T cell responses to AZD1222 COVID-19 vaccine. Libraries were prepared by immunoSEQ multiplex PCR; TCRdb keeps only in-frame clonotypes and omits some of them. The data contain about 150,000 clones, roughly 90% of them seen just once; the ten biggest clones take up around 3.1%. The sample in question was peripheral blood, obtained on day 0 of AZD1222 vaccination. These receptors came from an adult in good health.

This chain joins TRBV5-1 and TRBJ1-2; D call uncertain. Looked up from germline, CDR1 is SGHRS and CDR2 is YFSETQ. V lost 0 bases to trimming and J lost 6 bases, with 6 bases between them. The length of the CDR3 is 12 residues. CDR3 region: CASSLAQDGYTF. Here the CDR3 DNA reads TGCGCCAGCAGCTTGGCCCAGGATGGCTACACCTTC.

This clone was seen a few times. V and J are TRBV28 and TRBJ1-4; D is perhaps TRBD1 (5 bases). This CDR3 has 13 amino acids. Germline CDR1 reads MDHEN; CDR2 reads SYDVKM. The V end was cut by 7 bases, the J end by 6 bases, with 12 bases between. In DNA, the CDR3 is TGTGCCAGCATCCTGACGGGGGATGAAAAACTGTTTTTT. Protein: CASILTGDEKLFF.

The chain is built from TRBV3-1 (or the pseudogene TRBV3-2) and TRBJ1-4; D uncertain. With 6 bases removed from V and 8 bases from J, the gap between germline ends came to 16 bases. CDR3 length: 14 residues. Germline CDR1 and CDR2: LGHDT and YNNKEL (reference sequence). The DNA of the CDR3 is TGTGCCAGCAGTGTCTCCCACGGTAGGGAAAAACTGTTTTTT. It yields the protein CASSVSHGREKLFF.

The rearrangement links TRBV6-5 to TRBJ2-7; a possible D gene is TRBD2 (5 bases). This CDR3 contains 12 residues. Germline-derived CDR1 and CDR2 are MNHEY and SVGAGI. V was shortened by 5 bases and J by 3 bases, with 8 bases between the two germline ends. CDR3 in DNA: TGTGCCAGCAGTACCGACTACTACGAGCAGTACTTC. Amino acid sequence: CASSTDYYEQYF.

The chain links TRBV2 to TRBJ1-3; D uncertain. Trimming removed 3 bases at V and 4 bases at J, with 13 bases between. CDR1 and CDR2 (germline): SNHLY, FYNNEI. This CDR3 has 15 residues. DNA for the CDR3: TGTGCCAGCAGTGAGGGCCCGGCGGCGGGAAACACCATATATTTT. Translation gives CASSEGPAAGNTIYF.

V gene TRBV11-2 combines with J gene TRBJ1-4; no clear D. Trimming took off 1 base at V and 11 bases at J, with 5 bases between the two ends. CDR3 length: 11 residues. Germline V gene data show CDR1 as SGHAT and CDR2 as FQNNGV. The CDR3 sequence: CASSLALKLFF. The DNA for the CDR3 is TGTGCCAGCAGCTTAGCGCTGAAACTGTTTTTT.

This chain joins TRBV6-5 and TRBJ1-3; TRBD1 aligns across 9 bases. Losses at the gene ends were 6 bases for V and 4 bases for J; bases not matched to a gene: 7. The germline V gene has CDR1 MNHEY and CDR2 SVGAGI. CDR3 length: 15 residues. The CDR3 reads CASRPTTGGGNTIYF. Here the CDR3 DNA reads TGTGCCAGCAGACCGACGACAGGGGGAGGAAACACCATATATTTT.

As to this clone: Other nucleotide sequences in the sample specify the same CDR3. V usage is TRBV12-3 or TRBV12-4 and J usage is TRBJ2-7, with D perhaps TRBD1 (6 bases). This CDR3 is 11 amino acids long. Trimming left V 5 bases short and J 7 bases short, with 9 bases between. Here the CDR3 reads CASSLGGEQYF. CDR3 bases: TGTGCCAGCAGTCTAGGGGGAGAGCAGTACTTC.

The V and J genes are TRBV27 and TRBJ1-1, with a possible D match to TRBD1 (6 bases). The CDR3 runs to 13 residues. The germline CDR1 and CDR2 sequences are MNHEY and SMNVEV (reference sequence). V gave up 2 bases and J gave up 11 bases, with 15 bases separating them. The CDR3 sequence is CASSLIRGRRAFF. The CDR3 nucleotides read TGTGCCAGCAGTTTAATCAGGGGACGTAGGGCTTTCTTT.

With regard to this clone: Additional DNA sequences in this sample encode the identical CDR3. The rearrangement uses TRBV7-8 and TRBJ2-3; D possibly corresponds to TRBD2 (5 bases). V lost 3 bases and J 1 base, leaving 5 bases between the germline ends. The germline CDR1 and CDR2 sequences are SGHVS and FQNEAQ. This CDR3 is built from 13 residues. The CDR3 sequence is CASSLGGTDTQYF. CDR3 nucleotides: TGTGCCAGCAGCTTGGGAGGCACAGATACGCAGTATTTT.